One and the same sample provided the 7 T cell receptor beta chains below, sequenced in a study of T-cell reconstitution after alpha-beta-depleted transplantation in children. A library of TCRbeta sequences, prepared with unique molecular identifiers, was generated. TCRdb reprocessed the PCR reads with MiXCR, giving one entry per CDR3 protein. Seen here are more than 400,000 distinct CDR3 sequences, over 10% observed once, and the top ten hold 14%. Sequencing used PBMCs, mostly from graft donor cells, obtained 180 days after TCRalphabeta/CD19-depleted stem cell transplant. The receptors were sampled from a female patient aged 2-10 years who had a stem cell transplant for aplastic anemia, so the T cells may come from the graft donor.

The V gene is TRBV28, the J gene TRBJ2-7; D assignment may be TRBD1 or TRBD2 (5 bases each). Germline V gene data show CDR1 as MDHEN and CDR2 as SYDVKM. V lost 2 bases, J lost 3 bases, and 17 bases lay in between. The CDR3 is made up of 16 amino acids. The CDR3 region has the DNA TGTGCCAGCAGTTTACTGGTCGGGACGGACAACTACGAGCAGTACTTC. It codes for CASSLLVGTDNYEQYF.

CDR3 loop: CASSDGGPLTDTQYF. The CDR3 DNA sequence: TGTGCCAGCAGTGACGGGGGTCCACTCACAGATACGCAGTATTTT. The chain combines TRBV12-3 or TRBV12-4 with TRBJ2-3; the D gene is possibly TRBD2 (6 bases). Trimming cost V 5 bases and J 2 bases, with 14 bases left between them. This CDR3 has 15 amino acids.

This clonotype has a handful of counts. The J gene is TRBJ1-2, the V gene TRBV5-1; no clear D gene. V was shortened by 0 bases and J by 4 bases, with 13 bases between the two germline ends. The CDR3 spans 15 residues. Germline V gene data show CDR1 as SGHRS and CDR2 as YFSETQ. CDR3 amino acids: CASSLASEAFYGYTF. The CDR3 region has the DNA TGCGCCAGCAGCTTGGCGTCAGAAGCTTTCTATGGCTACACCTTC.

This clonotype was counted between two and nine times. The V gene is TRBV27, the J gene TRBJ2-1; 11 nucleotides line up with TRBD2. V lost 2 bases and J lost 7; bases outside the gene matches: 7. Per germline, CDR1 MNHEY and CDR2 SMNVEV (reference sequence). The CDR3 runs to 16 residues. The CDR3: CASSLPLAGARNEQFF. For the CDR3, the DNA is TGTGCCAGCAGTTTACCACTAGCGGGAGCTCGTAATGAGCAGTTCTTC.

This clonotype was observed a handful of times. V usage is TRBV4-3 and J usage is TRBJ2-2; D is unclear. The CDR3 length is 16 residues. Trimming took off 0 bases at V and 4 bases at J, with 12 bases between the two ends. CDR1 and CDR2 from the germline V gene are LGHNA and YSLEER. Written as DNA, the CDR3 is TGCGCCAGCAGCCAAGAGGCCTCAAGGTCCACCGGGGAGCTGTTTTTT. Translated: CASSQEASRSTGELFF.

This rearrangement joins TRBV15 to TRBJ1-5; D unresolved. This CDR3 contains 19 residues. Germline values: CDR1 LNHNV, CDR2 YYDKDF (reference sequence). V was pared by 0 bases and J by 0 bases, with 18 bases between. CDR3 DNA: TGTGCCACCAGCAGAGATCGCGGGGAACTGATTAATAGCAATCAGCCCCAGCATTTT. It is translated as CATSRDRGELINSNQPQHF. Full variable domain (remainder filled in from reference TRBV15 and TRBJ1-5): DAMVIQNPRYQVTQFGKPVTLSCSQTLNHNVMYWYQQKSSQAPKLLFHYYDKDFNNEADTPDNFQSRRPNTSFCFLDIRSPGLGDTAMYLCATSRDRGELINSNQPQHFGDGTRLSIL.

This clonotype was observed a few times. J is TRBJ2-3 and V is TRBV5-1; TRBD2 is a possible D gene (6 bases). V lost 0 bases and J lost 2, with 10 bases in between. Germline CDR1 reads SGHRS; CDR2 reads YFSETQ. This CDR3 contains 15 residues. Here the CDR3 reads CASSLVGGVTDTQYF. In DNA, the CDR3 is TGCGCCAGCAGCTTGGTGGGGGGAGTCACAGATACGCAGTATTTT.